This TCR beta chain appears in the sequencing data of a study of cytomegalovirus exposure and HLA in healthy donors (dated by TCRdb to the late 2010s). Turning to the overall study: An earlier analysis of several hundred of the donors reported approximately 300 Gb of sequence data and 117 million unique TCR beta sequences from about 200 million T cells. An early release covering more than 500 HLA-typed donors comprised about 300 gigabases of sequencing data and about 90 million unique TCR sequences. The genetic ancestry cluster associated with self-reported Caucasian donors included 65% to 90% of the roughly 400 genotyped donors. The study aimed to test whether signatures of past pathogen exposure could be identified by cataloging public T cell receptors. The T cell repertoires of some 670 subjects were profiled by immunosequencing and related to cytomegalovirus serostatus. A separate validation cohort of roughly 120 different subjects was used in addition to the roughly 640-subject first cohort. To predict cytomegalovirus infection status, the study brought together high-throughput TCR immunosequencing, statistical association of individual TCRs with disease status, and machine learning. A later analysis re-analyzed previously published TCR beta repertoires from 600 to 850 donors and added high-resolution HLA genotyping to study TCR occurrence patterns. In the later analysis, no new phenotypic data were used to find candidate immune exposures; instead, reliance was placed on TCR beta sequences and their occurrence across donors. To decide whether each TCR beta V gene segment behaved as functional or pseudogenic, an earlier analysis of approximately 600 of the donors relied on high-throughput TCR beta sequencing. Alongside the repertoire data, information on donor age, sex, ethnicity and CMV serostatus was compiled. A later genetic analysis used genome-wide SNP genotypes for about three fifths of the 666 donors, treating that subset as a discovery cohort. Every repertoire in the discovery cohort had been generated on one and the same sequencing platform. Class I and class II HLA loci were covered by the typing at four-digit resolution. The number of donors typed differed by locus, with about 629-630 for A, B, C, DRB1 and DQB1, more than 500 for DQA1, about 610 for DPA1, and around 460 for DPB1. Roughly 5 DR-DQ haplotypes were handled as single units for association and clustering, since linkage in the cohort was strong. Across some 400 genotyped donors of the cohort, an average of roughly 250,000 unique TCR beta nucleotide sequences per donor were sequenced, and roughly 17% of those sequences were non-productive. Overall study outcomes, separate from this receptor: A later analysis reported that several top co-occurrence clusters appeared linked to parvovirus B19, influenza, CMV and Epstein-Barr virus. Correlated functional status among segregating V segments might reflect linkage disequilibrium, but an unknown experimental factor could not be ruled out. A further reported finding was that TCR beta sequences accurately predicted the HLA-A and HLA-B alleles for most subjects in the first cohort. Some IMGT-functional V segments, including TRBV6-2 and TRBV6-3, could not be distinguished by the 87-base-pair reads and were therefore excluded. Immune exposure information for the cohort was limited to CMV serostatus. Across donors, most TCR sequences were observed very rarely, whereas some public TCRs were present in many individuals. It was suggested by the authors that the approach could potentially be generalized to other disease states and immunological phenotypes. A later genetic analysis reported fewer N-insertions in productive TCRs among donors in an Asian-associated ancestry cluster than the roughly 620-donor mean. V-gene and J-gene trimming of TCR beta chains was associated with a missense DCLRE1C variant in a later genetic analysis, and the association was replicated in an independent cohort. A later analysis found that most CMV-associated TCR beta chains appeared HLA-restricted, with HLA associations seemingly driven largely by CMV exposure. In an earlier analysis of 587 of the donors, most TCR beta V segments appeared in productive rearrangements about 90% or about 30% of the time, broadly matching IMGT annotations. In both the original and validation cohorts, the classifier was reported to diagnose cytomegalovirus status with high specificity and sensitivity. Because some donors lacked HLA typing at each locus, the association tests relied only on the typed subset. In vitro tests confirmed that a few of the cytomegalovirus-associated TCR beta chains recognize cytomegalovirus antigens. A group of highly shared sequence variants was considered likely to be a technical artifact of the sequencing pipeline. When HLA alleles, especially DR and DQ, strongly co-occurred, attributing TCR associations to individual alleles was difficult. A later analysis associated 15,000 to 20,000 TCR beta sequences with specific HLA alleles at a false discovery rate of 0.05. In a later analysis, HLA-associated TCR beta chains showed more clonal expansion and lower generation probabilities than non-associated chains that were equally common. This cohort had only TCR beta chains sequenced, and the lack of alpha or paired-chain data limited which features could be detected. Roughly uniform sequencing depth across donors was assumed in presence/absence analyses, although this assumption may not hold. The earlier analysis of 587 of the donors excluded about 16 rarely observed V segments, including chromosome 9 orphons, because counts were too low. In a later analysis, the rate of TCR association differed among HLA loci, with DRB1 alleles having the most associated TCRs and HLA-C alleles having the fewest. A total of around 150 TCR beta chains were listed by the study as associated with cytomegalovirus.

CDR1 and CDR2 (SNHLY, FYNNEI) derive from the germline V gene. Trimming costs V 6 bases and J 9 bases, and their ends lie 18 bases apart. The cysteine opens and the phenylalanine closes a CDR3 of 15 amino acids. The kept DNA is CDR3 alone, 45 bases in frame from the first base. Libraries were made using the immunoSEQ multiplex PCR assay. For the multiplex PCR, a mixture combining 60 forward primers for TCR Vbeta segments and 13 reverse primers for TCR Jbeta segments was used. Amplification of the CDR3 region of rearranged TCR beta genes was performed with a multiplex PCR assay on genomic DNA. The amplified TCR beta libraries were sequenced on the Illumina HiSeq System as 87-base-pair reads. The authors processed their data as follows. A later analysis counted about 76 million unique TCR beta chains across the 550 to 750 repertoires, and 9.5 million to 11 million of these chains were shared by at least two donors. A nearest-neighbor algorithm error-corrected the raw reads and collapsed the reads into unique sequences, merging closely related sequences to remove PCR and sequencing errors. To assign V, D and J gene segments, CDR3 sequences were aligned to IMGT reference sequences. Each retained sequence needed at least a six-nucleotide match to both a V gene segment and a J gene segment. A rearrangement counted as productive if the CDR3 had no stop codons and remained in frame with V and J, and every other rearrangement counted as non-productive. Following IMGT convention, CDR3 was defined as the stretch from the second conserved V-encoded cysteine to the conserved J-encoded phenylalanine. In an earlier analysis of some 550 of the donors, sequences lacking an unambiguous match to a single V gene segment were excluded. An earlier analysis of about 600 of the donors called V segments functional above 56.7% productive rearrangements and segregating when the between-donor standard deviation exceeded 5%. To diagnose cytomegalovirus status from the catalog of TCR beta chain sequences, a statistical classification framework was built. V and J gene assignment, in a later analysis, came from comparing TCR nucleotide sequences with IMGT/GENE-DB human TR gene sequences. The TCRdist pipeline was used in a later analysis to assign CDR3 sequences and most-parsimonious VDJ recombination scenarios. A later analysis defined each TCR beta chain by its CDR3 amino acid sequence plus V-gene family, and excluded reads lacking a unique V-gene family. In a later analysis, fewer than 600 highly shared, low-generation-probability nucleotide sequences were removed to address suspected cross-contamination and a sequencing artifact. In a later analysis, a clonal expansion index was calculated for each public chain from normalized within-repertoire ranks of inferred template counts. A later analysis computed generation probabilities with a VDJ recombination model fitted to out-of-frame rearrangements, and checked the results against IGoR. In a later analysis, TCR-TCR, TCR-HLA and TCR-CMV co-occurrence was scored with hypergeometric tests, and a repertoire-size bias correction was applied to TCR pairs. A later analysis estimated false discovery rates by permuting HLA or CMV assignments 20 times. A later analysis grouped co-occurring TCRs with DBSCAN, adding TCRdist sequence similarity when clustering within HLA-allele-positive subsets. Repertoires with fewer than 30,000 or more than 120,000 public chains were left out of co-occurrence clustering, as were five repertoires with anomalous nucleotide sharing. TCRdb obtained this table from immuneACCESS and retained in-frame rearrangements with V and J assigned. These tables miss some clones; where compared with another copy, unresolved V genes account for less than half of the shortfall, and the remainder is unexplained. V, J and clone size are those of that table, while D and trimming were read from the DNA. This sample holds 170,000 or so clones; around 86% were observed only once. Around 1.7% of the sample rests with the top ten.

Notes on this clone: The specificity of this receptor is unknown. Base qualities are not provided; no much larger clone lies one nucleotide away.

The cohort comprised around 690 healthy bone marrow donors. At the time of sampling, all cohort members were nominally healthy, though unrecorded immune exposures were likely present. The donor tested CMV seronegative and was one of the 352 seronegative cohort members. Each donor provided a peripheral blood sample, and peripheral blood mononuclear cells were used for TCR beta sequencing. The Qiagen DNeasy Blood Extraction Kit was used to extract genomic DNA from the blood cell samples. Recombination joined TRBV2 with TRBJ1-6; 5 matching bases give a weak D call of TRBD1. The TCR comes from a man aged 50 to 60 in good health and CMV-seronegative. The sample was PBMCs. The DNA sequence is as follows: TGTGCCAGCAGGGGGAACAGTGGGGGGGGTTCACCCCTCCACTTT. The translation is CASRGNSGGGSPLHF.